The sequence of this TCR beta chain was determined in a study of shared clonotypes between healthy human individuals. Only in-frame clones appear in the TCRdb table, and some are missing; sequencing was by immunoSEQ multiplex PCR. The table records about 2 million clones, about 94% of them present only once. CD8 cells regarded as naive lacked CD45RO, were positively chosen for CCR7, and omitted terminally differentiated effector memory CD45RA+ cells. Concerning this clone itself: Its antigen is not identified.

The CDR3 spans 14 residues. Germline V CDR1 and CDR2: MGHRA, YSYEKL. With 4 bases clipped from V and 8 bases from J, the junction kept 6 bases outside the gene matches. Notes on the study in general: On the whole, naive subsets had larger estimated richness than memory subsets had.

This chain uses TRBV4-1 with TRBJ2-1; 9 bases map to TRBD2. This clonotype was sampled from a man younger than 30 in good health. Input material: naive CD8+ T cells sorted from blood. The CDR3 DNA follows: TGCGCCAGCAGCCTCCGGACTAGCGTTGATGAGCAGTTCTTC. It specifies CASSLRTSVDEQFF.